This T cell receptor beta chain was recovered during a study of blood T cells in healthy people across ages. It was with a sample-barcoded 5' primer and a J-beta primer mix that a second PCR of about 6 to 11 cycles was run. The template-switch adaptor, which had 12 random nucleotides, put a tag on each cDNA molecule. TCRdb fed the 5' RACE reads into MiXCR, producing one record per CDR3 protein. The table lists 1.5 million to 2 million distinct CDR3 sequences, 40% to 55% of them singletons. There are 18 residues in the CDR3. Trimming removed 0 bases from V and 2 bases from J; junction bases left unmatched: 9. CDR1 is MGHDK and CDR2 is SYGVNS in the germline V gene. This clonotype was recorded a few times.

The sequencing input was blood. The chain employs TRBV25-1 and TRBJ2-5; 10 bases match TRBD2. This clonotype originated in a woman aged 35 to 49 in good health. The CDR3 loop reads CASSEYAVSGGLQETQYF. CDR3 nucleotides: TGTGCCAGCAGTGAATACGCGGTTAGCGGGGGGTTACAAGAGACCCAGTACTTC.